Listed here are 16 T cell receptor beta chains from one sample, sequenced in a study of regulatory T cells in long-lasting Graves disease. The authors built TCR beta libraries using iRepertoire HTBI primers and Arm-PCR of CDR3 regions. TCRdb reanalysed the multiplex PCR reads using MiXCR and keeps one entry per CDR3 protein. The data hold approximately 400,000 distinct CDR3 sequences, with roughly a quarter observed a single time. Described time point: persistent/refractory GD, antithyroid drugs over 5 years with positive TRAb. Preparation of the TCR library used RNA extracted from PBMCs. Material: peripheral blood mononuclear cells (PBMCs), obtained when the disease was refractory, from a patient treated with antithyroid drugs. All receptors come from a female donor with Graves disease.

This clonotype was seen at least ten times. V is TRBV2 and J is TRBJ1-6; possibly TRBD1 for D (5 bases). The V end lost 9 bases, the J end lost 9 bases, and 6 bases lay between the germline ends. CDR1 SNHLY and CDR2 FYNNEI come from the germline V gene. The CDR3 extends over 10 amino acids. The CDR3 reads CASRGSPLHF. CDR3 sequence (DNA): TGTGCCAGTAGGGGTTCACCCCTCCACTTT.

The chain is built from TRBV7-9 and TRBJ2-2; D might be TRBD1 (5 bases). The germline gives CDR1 SEHNR, CDR2 FQNEAQ (reference sequence). Trimming took 4 bases from V and 0 from J, leaving 9 bases between them. CDR3 size: 15 residues. CDR3: CASSSQDTNTGELFF. CDR3 DNA: TGTGCCAGCAGCTCCCAGGACACGAACACCGGGGAGCTGTTTTTT. The full variable domain, in which reference TRBV7-9 and TRBJ2-2 provide the parts outside the CDR3, is DTGVSQNPRHKITKRGQNVTFRCDPISEHNRLYWYRQTLGQGPEFLTYFQNEAQLEKSRLLSDRFSAERPKGSFSTLEIQRTEQGDSAMYLCASSSQDTNTGELFFGEGSRLTVL.

This clonotype was seen ten or more times. This chain's CDR3 is CASSRREAEQETQYF. CDR3 DNA sequence: TGTGCCAGCAGCCGGCGGGAAGCGGAACAAGAGACCCAGTACTTC. The chain is built from TRBV7-2 and TRBJ2-5; D may be TRBD2 (6 bases). V shed 5 bases and J shed 2 bases, with 15 bases lying between them. The germline V gene encodes CDR1 SGHTA and CDR2 FQGNSA. The CDR3 is 15 residues long.

This clonotype was observed a few times. The chain joins TRBV19 to TRBJ1-1, with D perhaps TRBD1 (5 bases). The CDR3 sequence is 14 residues long. Germline assignment: CDR1 LNHDA and CDR2 SQIVND (reference sequence). V lost 3 bases to trimming and J lost 5 bases, with 13 bases between them. The CDR3 nucleotides are TGTGCCAGTAGTATGGGGCAGCCGGGAACTGAAGCTTTCTTT. It translates to CASSMGQPGTEAFF.

V and J are TRBV20-1 and TRBJ2-5; 9 nucleotides agree with TRBD2. The germline V gene encodes CDR1 DFQATT and CDR2 SNEGSKA (reference sequence). Germline trimming cut 4 bases from V and 2 bases from J; bases unmatched to any gene: 2. This CDR3 spans 13 amino acids. Written as DNA, the CDR3 is TGCAGTGCTAAGCGGGGGGTTCAAGAGACCCAGTACTTC. Protein product: CSAKRGVQETQYF.

In its sample, this clonotype was seen a few times. The chain combines TRBV20-1 with TRBJ2-2, with D perhaps matching TRBD1 (6 bases). Germline V gene lookup returns CDR1 DFQATT and CDR2 SNEGSKA (reference sequence). The CDR3 loop spans 13 amino acids. V dropped 1 base and J dropped 5 bases, with 8 bases sitting between them. The CDR3 DNA reads TGCAGTGCTAGAGGGACAGCAACCGGGGAGCTGTTTTTT. Protein sequence: CSARGTATGELFF.

This clonotype was counted only a few times. In DNA, the CDR3 is TGTGCCAGCAGACTCCGAAACAACTATGGCTACACCTTC. It codes for CASRLRNNYGYTF. The rearrangement links TRBV6-1 to TRBJ1-2; D gene uncertain. The germline CDR1 and CDR2 sequences are MNHNS and SASEGT. This CDR3 is 13 amino acids long. Trimming shortened V by 6 bases and J by 2 bases, and 10 bases separated the two germline ends.

The CDR3 DNA reads as TGTGCCAGCCGGATGAACACCGGGGAGCTGTTTTTT. Translation: CASRMNTGELFF. The genes are TRBV27 and TRBJ2-2; no definite D call. Germline V gene sequence: CDR1 MNHEY, CDR2 SMNVEV (reference sequence). V gave up 8 bases and J gave up 1 base, with 5 bases separating them. The CDR3 loop spans 12 amino acids.

CDR3 sequence (DNA): TGCAGTGCAAGGGGGGGGGGTAAACTGTTTTTT. Protein product: CSARGGGKLFF. The chain has TRBV20-1 and TRBJ1-4, with D maybe TRBD1 (6 bases). Trimming shortened V by 6 bases and J by 11 bases, and 13 bases separated the two germline ends. The CDR3 sequence is 11 residues long. CDR1 and CDR2 (germline): DFQATT, SNEGSKA (reference sequence).

The V gene is TRBV10-3, the J gene TRBJ2-2; 7 nucleotides match TRBD2. Germline-derived CDR1 and CDR2 are ENHRY and SYGVKD. This CDR3 comprises 15 residues. The V gene end was trimmed by 2 bases and the J gene end by 4 bases; junction bases not matched to a gene: 4. Here the CDR3 reads CAISEREVATGELFF. For the CDR3, the DNA is TGTGCCATCAGTGAGCGGGAGGTGGCCACCGGGGAGCTGTTTTTT.

This clonotype was found once. No conserved phenylalanine or tryptophan is present at the end of the CDR3, so a read error is the likely explanation. It is unclear where the CDR3 begins or ends on the DNA, so no DNA is shown, and the CDR3 is as TCRdb lists it. This sequence joins TRBV7-2 and TRBJ2-3; the D call of TRBD2 is as the table states it, not checked on the DNA. CDR1 is SGHTA, CDR2 FQGNSA, per germline. The CDR3 is 15 residues long, counting both termini. The CDR3 loop is CASSLLGRAGGDTQY.

The genes are TRBV10-3 and TRBJ1-5; no clear D. Germline lookup yields CDR1 ENHRY and CDR2 SYGVKD. V lost 2 bases and J 7 bases, leaving 12 bases between the germline ends. The CDR3 is 14 residues long. The CDR3 protein is CAISELWGSQPQHF. The CDR3 nucleotides read TGTGCCATCAGTGAGCTCTGGGGAAGCCAGCCCCAGCATTTT.

This clonotype was seen ten or more times. CDR3 loop: CASSPPGHWQPQHF. For the CDR3, the DNA is TGTGCCAGCTCCCCACCGGGACACTGGCAGCCCCAGCATTTT. The chain is built from TRBV12-3 or TRBV12-4 and TRBJ1-5; a weak D match, TRBD1 (6 bases). The CDR3 covers 14 residues. Trimming took 8 bases from V and 7 from J, leaving 18 bases between them.

In the case of this clonotype: This sequence may be a read error, since a much larger clone differs from it by one base. This rearrangement joins TRBV11-1 to TRBJ1-1, with D hard to call. This CDR3 spans 13 amino acids. V was trimmed by 7 bases and J by 4 bases, leaving 13 bases between them. Germline CDR1 reads SGHAT; CDR2 reads FQDESV (reference sequence). This CDR3 is CASNLGGITEAFF. Here the CDR3 DNA reads TGTGCCAGCAACCTCGGCGGGATCACTGAAGCTTTCTTT. The whole variable domain, filled in from reference TRBV11-1 and TRBJ1-1, reads EAEVAQSPRYKITEKSQAVAFWCDPISGHATLYWYRQILGQGPELLVQFQDESVVDDSQLPKDRFSAERLKGVDSTLKIQPAELGDSAMYLCASNLGGITEAFFGQGTRLTVV.

The CDR3 reads CSAHRSAGTSTDTQYF. The CDR3 DNA follows: TGCAGTGCTCATCGTAGCGCGGGAACTAGCACAGATACGCAGTATTTT. V and J are TRBV20-1 and TRBJ2-3; perhaps TRBD2 as D (6 bases). The germline gives CDR1 DFQATT, CDR2 SNEGSKA (reference sequence). V shed 5 bases and J shed 0 bases, with 18 bases lying between them. This CDR3 spans 16 amino acids.

The V call is TRBV20-1, the J call TRBJ2-7, with D maybe TRBD1 (7 bases). The length of the CDR3 is 14 residues. Trimming took off 1 base at V and 3 bases at J, with 13 bases between the two ends. Germline V gene sequence: CDR1 DFQATT, CDR2 SNEGSKA (reference sequence). In DNA, the CDR3 is TGCAGTGCTAGAGGTCCCCAGGGGGGCTACGAGCAGTACTTC. This translates into CSARGPQGGYEQYF.